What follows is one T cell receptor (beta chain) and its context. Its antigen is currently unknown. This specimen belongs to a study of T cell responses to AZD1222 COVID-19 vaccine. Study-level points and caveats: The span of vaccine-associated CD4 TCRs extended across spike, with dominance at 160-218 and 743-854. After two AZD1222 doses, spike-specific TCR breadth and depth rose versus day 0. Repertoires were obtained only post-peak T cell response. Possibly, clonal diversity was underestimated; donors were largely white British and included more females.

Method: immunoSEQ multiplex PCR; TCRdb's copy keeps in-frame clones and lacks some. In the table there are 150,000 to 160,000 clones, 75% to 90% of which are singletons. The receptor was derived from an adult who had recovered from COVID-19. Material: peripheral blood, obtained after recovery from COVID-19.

In nucleotides, the CDR3 is TGTGCCAGCAGCTTAGTCGTCCGTTTCAAGGCAAAAACTAACTATGGCTACACCTTC. This codes for CASSLVVRFKAKTNYGYTF. The V gene is TRBV13, the J gene TRBJ1-2; no clear D gene. Per germline, CDR1 PRHDT and CDR2 FYEKMQ (reference sequence). The CDR3 consists of 19 residues. V lost 1 base to trimming and J lost 0 bases, with 21 bases between them. The whole variable domain, filled in from reference TRBV13 and TRBJ1-2, reads AAGVIQSPRHLIKEKRETATLKCYPIPRHDTVYWYQQGPGQDPQFLISFYEKMQSDKGSIPDRFSAQQFSDYHSELNMSSLELGDSALYFCASSLVVRFKAKTNYGYTFGSGTRLTVV.